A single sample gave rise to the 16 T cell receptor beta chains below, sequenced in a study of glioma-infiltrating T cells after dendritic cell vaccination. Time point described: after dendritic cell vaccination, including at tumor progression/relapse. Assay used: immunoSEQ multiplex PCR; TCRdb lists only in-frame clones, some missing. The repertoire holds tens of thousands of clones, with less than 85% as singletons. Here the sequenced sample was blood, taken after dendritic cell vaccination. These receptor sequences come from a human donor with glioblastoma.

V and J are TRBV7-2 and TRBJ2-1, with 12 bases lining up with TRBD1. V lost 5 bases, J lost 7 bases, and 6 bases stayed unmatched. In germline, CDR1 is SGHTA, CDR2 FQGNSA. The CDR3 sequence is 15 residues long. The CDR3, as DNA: TGTGCCAGCAGCGGGGACAGGGGGCGTTGGAATGAGCAGTTCTTC. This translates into CASSGDRGRWNEQFF.

CDR3 sequence: CASSLTTGNTGELFF. The CDR3 nucleotides read TGTGCCAGCAGCTTAACTACAGGGAACACCGGGGAGCTGTTTTTT. This chain connects TRBV7-3 to TRBJ2-2; TRBD1 might be the D (5 bases). The CDR3 is 15 residues long. Germline CDR1 and CDR2: SGHTA and FQGTGA. Deletions cut 0 bases from V and 1 base from J, with 6 bases between.

The CDR3 sequence is CASSPVGSSNEQYF. CDR3 in DNA: TGTGCCAGCAGCCCGGTTGGTAGCAGCAACGAGCAGTACTTC. The chain combines TRBV5-4 with TRBJ2-7; D unclear. The CDR3 contains 14 residues. Trimming removed 4 bases at V and 5 bases at J, with 16 bases between. Looked up from germline, CDR1 is SGHNT and CDR2 is YYREEE (reference sequence).

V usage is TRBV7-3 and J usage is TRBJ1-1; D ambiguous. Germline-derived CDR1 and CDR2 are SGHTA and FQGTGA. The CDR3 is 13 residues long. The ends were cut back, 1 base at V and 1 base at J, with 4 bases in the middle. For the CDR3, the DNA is TGTGCCAGCAGCTTAAAGAGGAACACTGAAGCTTTCTTT. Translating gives CASSLKRNTEAFF.

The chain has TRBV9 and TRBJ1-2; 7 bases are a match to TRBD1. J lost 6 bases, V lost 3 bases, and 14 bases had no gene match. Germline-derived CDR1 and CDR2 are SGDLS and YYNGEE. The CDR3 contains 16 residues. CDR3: CASSDSWDRVMNGYTF. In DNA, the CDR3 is TGTGCCAGCAGCGACTCTTGGGACAGAGTTATGAATGGCTACACCTTC. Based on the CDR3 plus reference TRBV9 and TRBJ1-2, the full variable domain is DSGVTQTPKHLITATGQRVTLRCSPRSGDLSVYWYQQSLDQGLQFLIQYYNGEERAKGNILERFSAQQFPDLHSELNLSSLELGDSALYFCASSDSWDRVMNGYTFGSGTRLTVV.

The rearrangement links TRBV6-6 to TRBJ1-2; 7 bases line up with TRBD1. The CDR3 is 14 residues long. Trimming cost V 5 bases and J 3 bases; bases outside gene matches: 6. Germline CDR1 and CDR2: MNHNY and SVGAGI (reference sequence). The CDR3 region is CASSGRGVDYGYTF. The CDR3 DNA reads TGTGCCAGCAGTGGCAGGGGGGTTGACTATGGCTACACCTTC.

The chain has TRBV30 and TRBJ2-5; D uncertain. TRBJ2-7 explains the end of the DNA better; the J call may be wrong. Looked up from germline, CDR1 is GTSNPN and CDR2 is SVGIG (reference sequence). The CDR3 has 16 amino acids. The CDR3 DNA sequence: TGTGCCTGGACCGACAACCGCTGGAAAATGTCCTACGAGCAGTACTTC. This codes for CAWTDNRWKMSYEQYF.

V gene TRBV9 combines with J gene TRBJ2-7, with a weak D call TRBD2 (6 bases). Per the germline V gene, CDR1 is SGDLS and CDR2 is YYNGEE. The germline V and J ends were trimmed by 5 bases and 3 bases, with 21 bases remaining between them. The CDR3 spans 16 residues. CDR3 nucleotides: TGTGCCAGCAGTCCCCGCTCCGGGAGAGGAAACTACGAGCAGTACTTC. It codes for CASSPRSGRGNYEQYF.

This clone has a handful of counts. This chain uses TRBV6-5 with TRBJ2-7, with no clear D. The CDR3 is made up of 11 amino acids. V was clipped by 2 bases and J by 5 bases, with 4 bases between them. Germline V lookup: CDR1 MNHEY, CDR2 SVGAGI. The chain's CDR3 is CASSYRDEQYF. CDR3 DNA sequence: TGTGCCAGCAGTTACCGGGACGAGCAGTACTTC.

CDR3 protein: CASLERNTGELFF. In DNA, the CDR3 is TGTGCCAGTCTTGAGAGGAACACCGGGGAGCTGTTTTTT. This chain uses TRBV19 with TRBJ2-2; no reliable D call. The ends were cut back, 8 bases at V and 1 base at J, with 8 bases in the middle. Germline V gives CDR1 LNHDA, CDR2 SQIVND (reference sequence). This CDR3 has 13 residues.

This CDR3 reads CASSLERGSYEQYF. The CDR3 DNA is TGCGCCAGCAGCCTCGAGCGGGGGTCCTACGAGCAGTACTTC. The chain carries TRBV4-3 and TRBJ2-7, with 8 bases fitting TRBD2. CDR1 LGHNA and CDR2 YSLEER come from the germline V gene. CDR3 length: 14 residues. V shed 4 bases and J 1 base; nucleotides not matched to a gene: 3.

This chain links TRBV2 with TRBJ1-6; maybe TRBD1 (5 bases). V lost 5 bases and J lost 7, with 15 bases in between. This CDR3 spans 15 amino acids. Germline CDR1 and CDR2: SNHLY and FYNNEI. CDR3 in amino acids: CASSPRVLGNSPLHF. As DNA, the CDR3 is TGTGCCAGCAGTCCCAGGGTGTTGGGAAATTCACCCCTCCACTTT.

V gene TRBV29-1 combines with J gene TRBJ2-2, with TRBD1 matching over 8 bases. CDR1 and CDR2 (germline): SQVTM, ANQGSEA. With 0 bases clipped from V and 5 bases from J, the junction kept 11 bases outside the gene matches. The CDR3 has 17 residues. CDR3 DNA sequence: TGCAGCGTTGAAGACCGTTGGACAGGGCTTGGTACCGGGGAGCTGTTTTTT. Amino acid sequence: CSVEDRWTGLGTGELFF.

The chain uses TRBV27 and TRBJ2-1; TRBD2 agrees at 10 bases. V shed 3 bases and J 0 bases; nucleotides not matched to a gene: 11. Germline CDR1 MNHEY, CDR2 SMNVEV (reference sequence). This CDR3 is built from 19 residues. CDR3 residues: CASSFFGLADPSSYNEQFF. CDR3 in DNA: TGTGCCAGCAGTTTTTTTGGACTAGCGGACCCTAGCTCCTACAATGAGCAGTTCTTC.

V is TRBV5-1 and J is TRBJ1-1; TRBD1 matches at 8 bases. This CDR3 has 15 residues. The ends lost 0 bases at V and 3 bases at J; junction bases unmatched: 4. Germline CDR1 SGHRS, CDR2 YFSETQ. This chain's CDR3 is CASSLGQGFDTEAFF. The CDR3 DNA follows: TGCGCCAGCAGCTTGGGACAGGGGTTCGACACTGAAGCTTTCTTT. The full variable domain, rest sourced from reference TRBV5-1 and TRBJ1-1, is KAGVTQTPRYLIKTRGQQVTLSCSPISGHRSVSWYQQTPGQGLQFLFEYFSETQRNKGNFPGRFSGRQFSNSRSEMNVSTLELGDSALYLCASSLGQGFDTEAFFGQGTRLTVV.

The CDR3 loop is CATSAGQGAHSPLHF. The CDR3 nucleotides are TGTGCCACCAGCGCGGGACAGGGGGCGCATTCACCCCTCCACTTT. The chain uses TRBV15 and TRBJ1-6, with 12 bases identical to TRBD1. The CDR3 is 15 residues long. Germline V gene data show CDR1 as LNHNV and CDR2 as YYDKDF (reference sequence). V dropped 5 bases and J dropped 8; count of bases not matched to a gene: 4. Based on the CDR3 plus reference TRBV15 and TRBJ1-6, the full variable domain is DAMVIQNPRYQVTQFGKPVTLSCSQTLNHNVMYWYQQKSSQAPKLLFHYYDKDFNNEADTPDNFQSRRPNTSFCFLDIRSPGLGDTAMYLCATSAGQGAHSPLHFGNGTRLTVT.